Listed below are T cell receptor beta chains from one sample, sequenced in a study of blood T cell repertoires in COVID-19. Some clones are missing from TCRdb's copy, which holds only in-frame ones; the method was immunoSEQ multiplex PCR. Among under 200,000 clones listed, roughly 81% were seen once. The source material was peripheral blood. The receptors here all came from an elderly woman with COVID-19, enrolled during active disease. CDR3s leave out the opening cysteine and the closing phenylalanine or tryptophan. The order of the fields is J gene, V gene, clone size, CDR3 protein. Size is stated for part of the rows, as once, few or many counts, or as a class when the clone is expanded.

>TRBJ2-7|TRBV18|NA
ASSPPSGREGEQY
>TRBJ1-1|TRBV11-2|few
ASSLFRVEAF
>TRBJ2-7|TRBV11-3|NA
ASSAGGYEQY
>TRBJ2-1|TRBV7-2|NA
ASSLDRASSYNEQF
>TRBJ2-2|TRBV5-6|NA
ASSGLGQGSGELF
>TRBJ2-3|TRBV6-4|NA
ASSAGVGDTQY
>TRBJ1-6|TRBV2|NA
AIQVEGRHSPLH
>TRBJ1-1|TRBV7-9|NA
ASSYAGNTEAF
>TRBJ1-2|TRBV11-2|NA
ASSLEPGYYGYT
>TRBJ2-7|TRBV14|NA
ASSQPGQLGYEQY
>TRBJ1-1|TRBV7-2|NA
ASSPQGGNTEAF
>TRBJ1-4|TRBV9|once
ASSRDIGNEKLF
>TRBJ2-1|TRBV6-2/TRBV6-3|NA
ASSYSTQGEQF
>TRBJ2-2|TRBV27|NA
ASSVLAGGPGSGELF
>TRBJ2-1|TRBV7-3|NA
ASSLSPAGSYNEQF
>TRBJ1-2|TRBV4-3|NA
ASSQEGQGLGYT
>TRBJ2-1|TRBV2|NA
ASSKIAGGIYNEQF
>TRBJ1-3|TRBV28|NA
ASSLYGVPSGNTIY
>TRBJ2-1|TRBV10-2|once
ASKDSIYNEQF
>TRBJ2-7|TRBV18|NA
ASSPGPYEQY
>TRBJ2-7|TRBV6-5|once
ASSRRTGDSYEQY
>TRBJ1-2|TRBV11-2|NA
ASSLTGPYGYT
>TRBJ2-5|TRBV2|NA
ASKPAETQY
>TRBJ2-3|TRBV5-1|NA
ASSRDRGTDTQY
>TRBJ1-1|TRBV7-2|once
ASSPRRLNTEAF
>TRBJ2-1|TRBV5-1|few
ASSPVGGLAGGFPNEQF
>TRBJ2-3|TRBV6-5|NA
ASETSGTLTDTQY
>TRBJ1-5|TRBV7-2|NA
ASSPWTTSQSHPQH
>TRBJ2-5|TRBV9|once
ASSVATVETQY
>TRBJ2-7|TRBV5-1|NA
ASSLRGLAGLDSYEQY
>TRBJ1-5|TRBV18|few
ASSFQDNQPQH
>TRBJ1-1|TRBV27|NA
ASSSRQGSTEAF
>TRBJ1-2|TRBV3-1/TRBV3-2|NA
ASRRGQGGYYGYT
>TRBJ2-7|TRBV9|NA
ASSATWTSATYEQY
>TRBJ1-1|TRBV28|NA
ASRLWGGPPALAF
>TRBJ2-5|TRBV7-2|NA
ASGLLGGAVGPAETQY
>TRBJ2-5|TRBV6-4|NA
ASSLGQPRETQY
>TRBJ1-5|TRBV28|NA
ASSLDRGSNQPQH
>TRBJ2-3|TRBV25-1|NA
ASSSRQGVTDTQY
>TRBJ1-2|TRBV30|NA
AWFDRGHGGYT
>TRBJ1-3|TRBV5-6|NA
ASSGTGNTIY